This paragraph covers one TCR beta chain sequence. Its specificity is unknown. The table came from immunoSEQ multiplex PCR; TCRdb's copy has only in-frame clones and leaves some out. The table has roughly 2.5 million clones, around 90% seen once; the top ten hold over 0.12%. The authors divided CD4+ cells into CD45RA+ naive and CD45RA-negative memory subsets. The entry originates in a study of shared clonotypes between healthy human individuals. At the level of the study: Each donor's CD8 memory used one plate, CD8 naive two, each CD4 subset three.

Overall study results and limits: Generation probability values for non-shared clonotypes were lower than those for clonotypes shared by all four donors. Researchers found naive subsets generally carried larger estimated richness than memory subsets.

This CDR3 is 17 amino acids long. Germline V CDR1 and CDR2: WSHSY, SAAADI. The germline V and J ends were trimmed by 0 bases and 0 bases, with 14 bases remaining between them. The chain couples TRBV10-2 to TRBJ1-1; D is uncertain. The TCR sequence derives from a man in his late teens or twenties in good health. Sequenced sample: naive CD4+ T cells sorted from blood. As for subset: CD45RA+ positively selected. The CDR3 spells CASSESRSLPLNTEAFF. The DNA of the CDR3 is TGCGCCAGCAGTGAGTCTCGGTCCCTTCCGTTGAACACTGAAGCTTTCTTT.